What follows is one TCR beta chain and its context. As yet, its antigen is unknown. The data were obtained in a study of graft-versus-host responses after intestinal transplantation. About the study: Every recipient had anti-thymocyte globulin induction and roughly 3 years of tacrolimus plus steroids. Study-wide results and limits: Researchers found peak circulating GvH clone levels linked to early post-transplant HvG declines. Patients who carried graft-donor T cell macrochimerism also had high graft-versus-host to host-versus-graft clonal ratios in their allografts. GvH clones were found in recipient marrow; some appeared first in ileum or blood.

Germline V gives CDR1 MNHEY, CDR2 SMNVEV (reference sequence). The CDR3 has 17 amino acids. Trimming pared 6 bases from V and 6 bases from J, leaving 23 bases between. Produced via immunoSEQ multiplex PCR; TCRdb's table is partial and in-frame only. The sample has approximately 99,000 clones; 85% to 95% are singletons. The source of this sequence is a human donor who was the organ donor for an intestinal transplant. The V gene is TRBV27, the J gene TRBJ1-4, with a tentative D call TRBD1 (6 bases). Sequences were derived from unstimulated CD8+ T cells sorted from spleen or lymph node cells, sampled before transplant. Here the CDR3 reads CASSHTASIQGYEKLFF. The CDR3, as DNA: TGTGCCAGCAGCCACACAGCCTCTATACAGGGATATGAAAAACTGTTTTTT. Using reference TRBV27 and TRBJ1-4 for the parts outside the CDR3, the full variable domain is EAQVTQNPRYLITVTGKKLTVTCSQNMNHEYMSWYRQDPGLGLRQIYYSMNVEVTDKGDVPEGYKVSRKEKRNFPLILESPSPNQTSLYFCASSHTASIQGYEKLFFGSGTQLSVL.